The text below deals with one T cell receptor (beta chain). What it recognizes is unknown. This entry belongs to a study of T cell responses to AZD1222 COVID-19 vaccine. Study as a whole: Whether given at about 4 or about 12 weeks, second doses were pooled. Overall study findings and caveats: Without day 14 samples, only post-peak T cell repertoires were studied. Vaccine-related CD4 TCRs covered spike, predominating at 160-218 and 743-854.

V was pared by 9 bases and J by 3 bases, with 2 bases of the junction left unmatched. The CDR3 has 14 amino acids. The germline gives CDR1 KGHDR, CDR2 SFDVKD. Libraries were prepared by immunoSEQ multiplex PCR; TCRdb keeps only in-frame clonotypes and omits some of them. The sample lists over 120,000 clones; about 92% were seen once. The specimen was peripheral blood, collected on day 0 of AZD1222 vaccination. The clonotype originates from an adult in good health. V is TRBV24-1 and J is TRBJ2-2; the match to TRBD2 covers 11 bases. The DNA for the CDR3 is TGTGCCACCCAGGGACTAGCGGACACCGGGGAGCTGTTTTTT. This translates into CATQGLADTGELFF.